Shown below are 20 T cell receptor beta chains from a single sample sequenced in a study of CD8 T cells in ankylosing spondylitis. General study findings and limits: A motif in TCR beta, a set of about eight highly homologous variants, appeared characteristic of ankylosing spondylitis blood.

What these receptors recognize is not known. TCRdb reprocessed the 5' RACE reads with MiXCR, giving one entry per CDR3 protein. Found here are over 450,000 distinct CDR3 sequences, roughly 13% of them singletons; the top ten hold 6.8%. The sequenced sample consisted of blood, either unsorted or a sorted T cell fraction (not recorded which). Source of these receptors: a male donor with ankylosing spondylitis.

The chain links TRBV4-1 to TRBJ2-5; TRBD2 matches at 8 bases. This CDR3 contains 14 residues. Germline CDR1 reads MGHRA; CDR2 reads YSYEKL. The trim removed 4 bases at V and 7 bases at J, leaving 8 bases unmatched. The CDR3 spells CASSRPAGGGTQYF. CDR3 in DNA: TGCGCCAGCAGCCGTCCGGCGGGGGGTGGGACCCAGTACTTC.

This clonotype was counted at least ten times. The chain is built from TRBV4-2 and TRBJ2-7; 12 nucleotides align to TRBD2. J lost 1 base, V lost 3 bases, and 7 bases had no gene match. Germline CDR1 LGHNA, CDR2 YNFKEQ. This CDR3 has 17 residues. The CDR3 reads CASSHRLAGDASYEQYF. For the CDR3, the DNA is TGTGCCAGCAGCCATCGACTAGCGGGAGATGCGTCCTACGAGCAGTACTTC.

Ten or more counts support this clonotype. V gene TRBV20-1 combines with J gene TRBJ2-3; TRBD2 agrees at 9 bases. V shed 6 bases and J 5 bases; nucleotides not matched to a gene: 12. This CDR3 spans 15 amino acids. Germline values: CDR1 DFQATT, CDR2 SNEGSKA (reference sequence). This chain's CDR3 is CSAPGGSGRGDTQYF. CDR3 nucleotide sequence: TGCAGTGCGCCGGGGGGTAGCGGGAGAGGAGATACGCAGTATTTT.

The gene calls are TRBV20-1 and TRBJ2-5, with D tentatively TRBD2 (5 bases). The V end lost 6 bases, the J end lost 0 bases, and 8 bases lay between the germline ends. The germline V gene has CDR1 DFQATT and CDR2 SNEGSKA (reference sequence). The CDR3 spans 12 residues. CDR3 in amino acids: CSAPDYQETQYF. CDR3 nucleotide sequence: TGCAGTGCCCCGGACTACCAAGAGACCCAGTACTTC.

Regarding this clonotype: Possible read error: a much larger clone is one base away. J is TRBJ1-4 and V is TRBV12-3 or TRBV12-4; 10 bases map to TRBD1. This CDR3 is 17 amino acids long. V was pared by 6 bases and J by 7 bases, with 14 bases of the junction left unmatched. CDR3 loop: CASSRLSTGTGAEKLFF. CDR3 DNA: TGTGCCAGCAGCCGCCTTTCCACCGGGACAGGGGCTGAAAAACTGTTTTTT.

The chain uses TRBV20-1 and TRBJ2-7; a weak D match, TRBD2 (5 bases). Trimming shortened V by 2 bases and J by 6 bases, and 11 bases separated the two germline ends. Germline-derived CDR1 and CDR2 are DFQATT and SNEGSKA (reference sequence). CDR3 size: 12 residues. The DNA of the CDR3 is TGCAGTGCTAGATCCGGAGGAGGCGAGCAGTACGTC. Protein product: CSARSGGGEQYV.

V gene TRBV2 combines with J gene TRBJ2-1, with D perhaps matching TRBD2 (6 bases). V was cut by 7 bases and J by 5 bases, with 12 bases left in between. CDR1 is SNHLY, CDR2 FYNNEI, per germline. CDR3 length: 13 amino acids. The chain's CDR3 is CASNGGWDNEQFF. CDR3 sequence (DNA): TGTGCCAGCAATGGAGGGTGGGACAATGAGCAGTTCTTC.

The sample holds a few counts of this clonotype. As DNA, the CDR3 is TGTGCCATAAACGACCGGAGCTCTGGAAACACCATATATTTT. Translation gives CAINDRSSGNTIYF. This chain joins TRBV10-3 and TRBJ1-3; no definite D call. Germline values: CDR1 ENHRY, CDR2 SYGVKD. The V and J ends lost 9 bases and 0 bases respectively, with 12 bases between them. The CDR3 loop spans 14 amino acids.

This clonotype was seen a handful of times. This chain uses TRBV14 with TRBJ1-3; D is uncertain. Trimming stripped 0 bases from V and 0 bases from J, with 9 bases between. The CDR3 loop spans 16 amino acids. Germline CDR1 and CDR2: SGHDN and FVKESK. CDR3 bases: TGTGCCAGCAGCCAAGACGCAGCACTCTCTGGAAACACCATATATTTT. Translating it yields CASSQDAALSGNTIYF.

The sample holds a few counts of this clonotype. V gene TRBV10-3 combines with J gene TRBJ2-7; D might be TRBD1 (8 bases). Germline V gene data show CDR1 as ENHRY and CDR2 as SYGVKD. V was cut by 10 bases and J by 7 bases, with 17 bases left in between. There are 12 residues in the CDR3. CDR3 protein: CATGGQAEEQYV. In nucleotides, the CDR3 is TGTGCCACGGGGGGACAGGCAGAGGAGCAGTACGTC.

Only a few counts were recorded for this clonotype. The genes are TRBV20-1 and TRBJ2-1; D is unclear. Germline values: CDR1 DFQATT, CDR2 SNEGSKA (reference sequence). The CDR3 is made up of 12 amino acids. V was clipped by 5 bases and J by 9 bases, with 14 bases between them. CDR3 DNA: TGCAGTGCTTTGAAGGGTCACGGTGAGCAGTTCTTC. Translation: CSALKGHGEQFF.

This rearrangement joins TRBV20-1 to TRBJ2-2; D possibly matches TRBD1 or TRBD2 (5 bases each). With 3 bases removed from V and 5 bases from J, the gap between germline ends came to 7 bases. The CDR3 contains 12 residues. The germline CDR1 and CDR2 sequences are DFQATT and SNEGSKA (reference sequence). Written as DNA, the CDR3 is TGCAGTGCTAGTGAGGGGACCGGGGAGCTGTTTTTT. It is translated as CSASEGTGELFF.

The gene calls are TRBV10-3 and TRBJ1-1; D might be TRBD1 (6 bases). The CDR3 has 13 residues. Trimming pared 4 bases from V and 4 bases from J, leaving 10 bases between. Germline V gene lookup returns CDR1 ENHRY and CDR2 SYGVKD. CDR3 coding DNA: TGTGCCATCAGTGTACAGGGTGGCACTGAAGCTTTCTTT. It is translated as CAISVQGGTEAFF.

In its sample, this clonotype was seen a few times. The chain uses TRBV7-2 and TRBJ2-3, with D perhaps matching TRBD1 (5 bases). V was clipped by 2 bases and J by 6 bases, with 12 bases between them. This CDR3 is built from 14 residues. CDR1 is SGHTA, CDR2 FQGNSA, per germline. The CDR3 loop is CASSLSRAADTQYF. The CDR3 nucleotides are TGTGCCAGCAGCTTATCCAGGGCGGCTGATACGCAGTATTTT.

The rearrangement uses TRBV2 and TRBJ1-2; D not certain. Germline CDR1 and CDR2: SNHLY and FYNNEI. The germline V and J ends were trimmed by 2 bases and 4 bases, with 8 bases remaining between them. The CDR3 totals 13 residues. CDR3 nucleotides: TGTGCCAGCAGTGAAAGCCAGGCCTATGGCTACACCTTC. Residues: CASSESQAYGYTF.

This clonotype was found a few times. V is TRBV15 and J is TRBJ2-2; 9 bases align to TRBD2. Germline CDR1 reads LNHNV; CDR2 reads YYDKDF (reference sequence). The V and J ends lost 1 base and 5 bases, in that order; junction bases with no gene match: 5. The CDR3 runs to 16 residues. DNA for the CDR3: TGTGCCACCAGCAGAGTGGCGGGAGGGAATACCGGGGAGCTGTTTTTT. Its protein is CATSRVAGGNTGELFF.

This clonotype showed up just a few times. The J gene is TRBJ2-4, the V gene TRBV4-1; 8 bases are shared with TRBD2. Germline CDR1 reads MGHRA; CDR2 reads YSYEKL. V trimming: 4 bases; J trimming: 3 bases; junction bases outside the gene matches: 17. This CDR3 comprises 19 residues. The CDR3 region is CASSPQGSGSGFGKNIQYF. In nucleotides, the CDR3 is TGCGCCAGCAGCCCCCAGGGAAGCGGGAGTGGGTTCGGCAAAAACATTCAGTACTTC.

This clonotype was seen a few times. J is TRBJ1-5 and V is TRBV5-1, with D unresolved. CDR1 is SGHRS and CDR2 is YFSETQ in the germline V gene. This CDR3 has 14 amino acids. The ends were cut back, 0 bases at V and 2 bases at J, with 6 bases in the middle. As DNA, the CDR3 is TGCGCCAGCAGCTTGGGGGATGGCAATCAGCCCCAGCATTTT. It is translated as CASSLGDGNQPQHF.

J is TRBJ1-1 and V is TRBV7-9, with D hard to call. V was clipped by 6 bases and J by 11 bases, with 13 bases between them. Germline V gene sequence: CDR1 SEHNR, CDR2 FQNEAQ (reference sequence). The CDR3 loop spans 11 amino acids. The CDR3 loop is CASSSLGGAFF. The CDR3 region has the DNA TGTGCCAGCAGTTCCCTCGGAGGGGCTTTCTTT.

This clonotype was picked up a small number of times. The chain joins TRBV12-3 or TRBV12-4 to TRBJ1-4, with D tentatively TRBD1 (5 bases). This CDR3 is built from 11 residues. Between the trimmed V and J ends, which lost 6 bases and 17 bases, there was a span of 16 bases. The CDR3 DNA sequence: TGTGCCAGCAGGGGGGATGGGGACTGTTTTTTT. Its protein product is CASRGDGDCFF.